Shown below are 32 T cell receptor beta chains from a single sample sequenced in a study of beta chain features in type 1 diabetes. General observations from the study: TCRB CDR3s were moderately but significantly shorter in Type 1 diabetes patients in all four CD4+ subsets.

TCRB transcripts that were expressed got sequenced, as all of the isolated RNA had been reverse transcribed. Assay used: immunoSEQ multiplex PCR; TCRdb lists only in-frame clones, some missing. The table lists under 350,000 clones, roughly 25% of them singletons, with 0.012% in the top ten. Their antigens are not known. Sequenced input: naive CD4+ T cells from blood. The receptor set was obtained from a woman aged 25 to 39 with type 1 diabetes.

This clone was detected only a few times. J is TRBJ2-4 and V is TRBV4-1; 9 bases are a match to TRBD1. The V gene end was trimmed by 6 bases and the J gene end by 1 base; junction bases not matched to a gene: 16. The CDR3 has 19 residues. From germline, CDR1 is MGHRA and CDR2 YSYEKL. The CDR3 is CASRPQGAIGFRAKNIQYF. CDR3 in DNA: TGCGCCAGCAGACCACAGGGGGCGATAGGTTTTAGGGCCAAAAACATTCAGTACTTC.

The rearrangement joins TRBV7-3 to TRBJ2-7, with a weak D call TRBD1 (5 bases). From germline, CDR1 is SGHTA and CDR2 FQGTGA. CDR3 length: 13 residues. Trimming left V 2 bases short and J 5 bases short, with 10 bases between. CDR3 DNA: TGTGCCAGCAGCTTAGGCAGGGCCCACGAGCAGTACTTC. The encoded protein is CASSLGRAHEQYF.

V gene TRBV29-1 combines with J gene TRBJ2-1; no definite D call. V was pared by 3 bases and J by 4 bases, with 10 bases between. Germline CDR1 SQVTM, CDR2 ANQGSEA. The length of the CDR3 is 13 residues. The CDR3 loop reads CSVDRAIYNEQFF. The CDR3 DNA reads TGCAGCGTTGATCGTGCGATTTACAATGAGCAGTTCTTC.

This sequence joins TRBV20-1 and TRBJ2-1; possibly TRBD1 for D (5 bases). The CDR3 runs to 11 residues. CDR1 DFQATT and CDR2 SNEGSKA come from the germline V gene (reference sequence). The germline V and J ends were trimmed by 8 bases and 9 bases, with 14 bases remaining between them. CDR3 nucleotides: TGCAGTAATGGAAGGGGCAGTGAGCAGTTCTTC. This translates into CSNGRGSEQFF.

This clone has only one observation. The gene calls are TRBV30 and TRBJ2-3; D not resolved. The CDR3 covers 12 residues. Trimming shortened V by 4 bases and J by 1 base, and 6 bases separated the two germline ends. CDR1 is GTSNPN and CDR2 is SVGIG in the germline V gene (reference sequence). CDR3 region: CAWTPGTDTQYF. The CDR3 DNA reads as TGTGCCTGGACCCCCGGCACAGATACGCAGTATTTT.

The CDR3 region has the DNA TGTGCCAGCAGCTTATTATCAGATACGCAGTATTTT. It codes for CASSLLSDTQYF. The rearrangement joins TRBV7-9 to TRBJ2-3; D is unclear. Germline V CDR1 and CDR2: SEHNR, FQNEAQ (reference sequence). Trimming removed 2 bases from V and 4 bases from J, with 4 bases in between. The CDR3 is 12 amino acids.

The V call is TRBV14, the J call TRBJ2-7, with D possibly being TRBD1 (5 bases). Germline CDR1 SGHDN, CDR2 FVKESK. Trimming stripped 0 bases from V and 2 bases from J, with 14 bases between. The CDR3 runs 16 residues. For the CDR3, the DNA is TGTGCCAGCAGCCAAGATGCCAGGGAAGTCGCCTACGAGCAGTACTTC. Amino acids: CASSQDAREVAYEQYF.

This clone has more than one count but fewer than ten. This sequence joins TRBV7-2 and TRBJ2-5, with a possible D match to TRBD2 (5 bases). The ends were cut back, 3 bases at V and 3 bases at J, with 5 bases in the middle. The CDR3 is made up of 12 amino acids. Germline lookup yields CDR1 SGHTA and CDR2 FQGNSA. CDR3: CASSLEEETQYF. CDR3 nucleotide sequence: TGTGCCAGCAGCTTGGAGGAAGAGACCCAGTACTTC.

J is TRBJ2-7 and V is TRBV5-1, with D perhaps TRBD2 (5 bases). CDR1 is SGHRS, CDR2 YFSETQ, per germline. This CDR3 is 13 amino acids long. V dropped 0 bases and J dropped 3 bases, with 7 bases sitting between them. For the CDR3, the DNA is TGCGCCAGCAGCTTGGGGACTGGCTACGAGCAGTACTTC. Translated, it gives CASSLGTGYEQYF.

The chain is built from TRBV7-9 and TRBJ2-4; D call uncertain. Trimming left V 1 base short and J 0 bases short, with 4 bases between. The CDR3 has 14 amino acids. Germline V gene lookup returns CDR1 SEHNR and CDR2 FQNEAQ (reference sequence). The CDR3, as DNA: TGTGCCAGCAGCTTAGGAGGAGCCAAAAACATTCAGTACTTC. Translating gives CASSLGGAKNIQYF. The entire variable domain, with the rest obtained from reference TRBV7-9 and TRBJ2-4, is as follows: DTGVSQNPRHKITKRGQNVTFRCDPISEHNRLYWYRQTLGQGPEFLTYFQNEAQLEKSRLLSDRFSAERPKGSFSTLEIQRTEQGDSAMYLCASSLGGAKNIQYFGAGTRLSVL.

This clone has more than one count but fewer than ten. The chain is built from TRBV30 and TRBJ2-7; 7 nucleotides match TRBD2. Germline V gene data show CDR1 as GTSNPN and CDR2 as SVGIG (reference sequence). CDR3 size: 12 residues. V lost 5 bases and J lost 6; bases outside the gene matches: 7. In nucleotides, the CDR3 is TGTGCCTGGGGTGGCCCGGGGGGCGAGCAGTACTTC. It codes for CAWGGPGGEQYF.

This clone was counted a few times. V and J are TRBV7-2 and TRBJ1-5, with TRBD1 as a possible D gene (5 bases). Per the germline V gene, CDR1 is SGHTA and CDR2 is FQGNSA. The CDR3 has 13 residues. V lost 3 bases and J lost 7, with 10 bases in between. CDR3 coding DNA: TGTGCCAGCAGCTTTACAGGTGCACAGCCCCAGCATTTT. Residues: CASSFTGAQPQHF. Full variable domain (rest looked up from reference TRBV7-2 and TRBJ1-5): GAGVSQSPSNKVTEKGKDVELRCDPISGHTALYWYRQSLGQGLEFLIYFQGNSAPDKSGLPSDRFSAERTGGSVSTLTIQRTQQEDSAVYLCASSFTGAQPQHFGDGTRLSIL.

The chain has TRBV28 and TRBJ2-6; a possible D gene is TRBD1 (5 bases). V lost 5 bases and J 4 bases, leaving 18 bases between the germline ends. The CDR3 is 17 residues long. Germline lookup yields CDR1 MDHEN and CDR2 SYDVKM. Here the CDR3 DNA reads TGTGCCAGCAGTCTCGAGACAGTCCGTTCCGGGGCCAACGTCCTGACTTTC. Residues: CASSLETVRSGANVLTF.

CDR3 in amino acids: CASSLWGQDYEQYF. Here the CDR3 DNA reads TGTGCCAGCAGTTTGTGGGGACAGGATTACGAGCAGTACTTC. J is TRBJ2-7 and V is TRBV27; 8 bases fit TRBD1. Germline V gives CDR1 MNHEY, CDR2 SMNVEV (reference sequence). This CDR3 has 14 residues. V shed 3 bases, J shed 4 bases, and the junction held 5 bases outside the gene matches.

The chain recombines TRBV2 with TRBJ1-5; perhaps TRBD1 as D (6 bases). V was clipped by 3 bases and J by 5 bases, with 11 bases between them. Germline V gene sequence: CDR1 SNHLY, CDR2 FYNNEI. This CDR3 spans 14 amino acids. The DNA for the CDR3 is TGTGCCAGCAGTGAGTACAGGGAAGATCAGCCCCAGCATTTT. It specifies CASSEYREDQPQHF.

This clone has a handful of counts. This chain joins TRBV28 and TRBJ2-7; D possibly corresponds to TRBD2 (6 bases). Germline CDR1 MDHEN, CDR2 SYDVKM. Between the trimmed V and J ends, which lost 2 bases and 4 bases, there was a span of 12 bases. The CDR3 contains 14 residues. The CDR3, as DNA: TGTGCCAGCAGTTTACCGCAAGGGAGGTACGAGCAGTACTTC. Translating it yields CASSLPQGRYEQYF.

This sequence joins TRBV7-9 and TRBJ2-7, with D possibly matching TRBD1 (5 bases). V shed 5 bases and J shed 7 bases, with 9 bases lying between them. Germline loops: CDR1 SEHNR, CDR2 FQNEAQ (reference sequence). The CDR3 is 11 residues long. CDR3 region: CASSSRVEQYF. The CDR3 bases are TGTGCCAGCAGCAGCAGGGTGGAGCAGTACTTC.

This clone was counted a few times. The rearrangement uses TRBV5-1 and TRBJ2-3, with 7 bases fitting TRBD1. CDR3 length: 16 amino acids. Germline assignment: CDR1 SGHRS and CDR2 YFSETQ. V lost 0 bases and J lost 1; bases outside the gene matches: 5. In DNA, the CDR3 is TGCGCCAGCAGCTTGGCCTACAGGGGTGGCACAGATACGCAGTATTTT. This gives the protein CASSLAYRGGTDTQYF.

The genes are TRBV18 and TRBJ1-5; D gene ambiguous. The V end lost 6 bases, the J end lost 1 base, and 10 bases lay between the germline ends. This CDR3 has 14 residues. CDR1 is KGHSH and CDR2 is LQKENI in the germline V gene. CDR3 in amino acids: CASSAAGSNQPQHF. The CDR3 coding sequence is TGTGCCAGCTCCGCGGCCGGCAGCAATCAGCCCCAGCATTTT.

This clone was counted only a few times. This sequence joins TRBV5-6 and TRBJ1-2, with D perhaps TRBD1 (5 bases). The CDR3 is 13 residues long. The V gene lost 3 bases and the J gene lost 4 bases, with 10 bases spanning the gap. CDR1 and CDR2 from the germline V gene are SGHDT and YYEEEE. The CDR3 DNA reads as TGTGCCAGCAGCTCCGGGGGACCCTATGGCTACACCTTC. Translation gives CASSSGGPYGYTF.

This clone appeared a few times. The chain employs TRBV14 and TRBJ2-1; TRBD2 matches at 7 bases. This CDR3 has 16 amino acids. Per germline, CDR1 SGHDN and CDR2 FVKESK. The V and J ends lost 2 bases and 8 bases, in that order; junction bases with no gene match: 12. CDR3 nucleotide sequence: TGTGCCAGCAGCCAACGGAGCGGGGAAGGGTTCGATGAGCAGTTCTTC. Translated: CASSQRSGEGFDEQFF.

The V gene is TRBV27, the J gene TRBJ2-7, with D possibly matching TRBD2 (6 bases). Trimming removed 1 base from V and 3 bases from J, with 10 bases in between. CDR1 and CDR2 from the germline V gene are MNHEY and SMNVEV (reference sequence). CDR3 length: 14 amino acids. The CDR3 DNA reads as TGTGCCAGCAGTTTATACCCGGGAGTCTACGAGCAGTACTTC. Amino acids: CASSLYPGVYEQYF.

This rearrangement joins TRBV9 to TRBJ1-2; no firm D call. The V and J ends lost 3 bases and 0 bases respectively, with 12 bases between them. The CDR3 is 15 residues long. Germline V gene lookup returns CDR1 SGDLS and CDR2 YYNGEE. The CDR3 bases are TGTGCCAGCAGCGCCTACAGCACTTCTAACTATGGCTACACCTTC. It codes for CASSAYSTSNYGYTF. Full variable domain (rest looked up from reference TRBV9 and TRBJ1-2): DSGVTQTPKHLITATGQRVTLRCSPRSGDLSVYWYQQSLDQGLQFLIQYYNGEERAKGNILERFSAQQFPDLHSELNLSSLELGDSALYFCASSAYSTSNYGYTFGSGTRLTVV.

There are a few counts of this clone. J is TRBJ2-1 and V is TRBV5-1, with 8 bases matching TRBD2. The germline CDR1 and CDR2 sequences are SGHRS and YFSETQ. J lost 3 bases, V lost 3 bases, and 8 bases had no gene match. The CDR3 extends over 16 amino acids. DNA for the CDR3: TGCGCCAGCAGCTGGGGTCTAGCGGGCAACTACAATGAGCAGTTCTTC. This encodes CASSWGLAGNYNEQFF.

This clone was counted only a few times. This chain joins TRBV11-2 and TRBJ2-1, with a weak D call TRBD2 (6 bases). Trimming cost V 5 bases and J 3 bases, with 20 bases left between them. This CDR3 spans 17 amino acids. The germline CDR1 and CDR2 sequences are SGHAT and FQNNGV. CDR3 region: CASSPIASSSGYNEQFF. For the CDR3, the DNA is TGTGCCAGCAGCCCTATTGCGTCGAGTAGCGGCTACAATGAGCAGTTCTTC.

This clone appeared a few times. This chain uses TRBV29-1 with TRBJ2-1; tentatively, D is TRBD1 (6 bases). V dropped 3 bases and J dropped 6 bases, with 12 bases sitting between them. Germline CDR1 and CDR2: SQVTM and ANQGSEA. This CDR3 has 13 amino acids. The CDR3 region has the DNA TGCAGCGTTGATTCGGTAGGGGGCAATGAGCAGTTCTTC. It specifies CSVDSVGGNEQFF.

This clone was picked up a small number of times. The chain couples TRBV11-2 to TRBJ2-7, with 15 bases identical to TRBD2. Germline V gene sequence: CDR1 SGHAT, CDR2 FQNNGV. The V and J ends lost 5 bases and 6 bases, in that order; junction bases with no gene match: 5. This CDR3 contains 15 residues. The CDR3 loop reads CASSHPGLAGGEQYF. The CDR3 nucleotides read TGTGCCAGCAGCCACCCGGGACTAGCGGGAGGCGAGCAGTACTTC.

This clone was detected once. The V call is TRBV10-3, the J call TRBJ2-1; TRBD2 matches 7 bases. J gave up 3 bases and V 6 bases, and 8 bases lay outside the gene matches. This CDR3 is 15 amino acids long. CDR1 is ENHRY, CDR2 SYGVKD, per germline. The CDR3 region has the DNA TGTGCCATCAGCCTTGGGGTAGCGGGCTACAATGAGCAGTTCTTC. It encodes CAISLGVAGYNEQFF.

J is TRBJ1-1 and V is TRBV18, with D maybe TRBD1 (6 bases). Germline CDR1 reads KGHSH; CDR2 reads LQKENI. V was cut by 2 bases and J by 5 bases, with 12 bases left in between. CDR3 size: 14 residues. As DNA, the CDR3 is TGTGCCAGCTCACCAGATCATCAGGGGACTGAAGCTTTCTTT. Its protein is CASSPDHQGTEAFF.

The rearrangement joins TRBV18 to TRBJ2-7; 13 bases align to TRBD2. CDR1 and CDR2 from the germline V gene are KGHSH and LQKENI. V gave up 3 bases and J gave up 6 bases; unmatched junction bases: 8. The CDR3 totals 16 residues. CDR3 loop: CASSPTVLAGGSEQYF. In DNA form, the CDR3 reads TGTGCCAGCTCACCCACGGTACTAGCGGGAGGGTCCGAGCAGTACTTC.

In its sample, this clone was seen a few times. This chain links TRBV18 with TRBJ1-5; 9 nucleotides align to TRBD1. Germline V gene data show CDR1 as KGHSH and CDR2 as LQKENI. This CDR3 spans 16 amino acids. The V segment lost 2 bases and the J segment 4 bases; nucleotides outside the gene matches: 6. The CDR3 region is CASSPTSGQGNQPQHF. The CDR3 DNA reads as TGTGCCAGCTCACCAACTTCGGGACAGGGAAATCAGCCCCAGCATTTT.

This clone has a handful of counts. This chain links TRBV15 with TRBJ2-3; no firm D call. The CDR3 is 15 amino acids. V lost 3 bases to trimming and J lost 5 bases, with 15 bases between them. Germline V gene sequence: CDR1 LNHNV, CDR2 YYDKDF (reference sequence). The CDR3 loop is CATSSVSNLGDTQYF. CDR3 in DNA: TGTGCCACCAGCAGCGTGTCGAATCTAGGAGATACGCAGTATTTT.